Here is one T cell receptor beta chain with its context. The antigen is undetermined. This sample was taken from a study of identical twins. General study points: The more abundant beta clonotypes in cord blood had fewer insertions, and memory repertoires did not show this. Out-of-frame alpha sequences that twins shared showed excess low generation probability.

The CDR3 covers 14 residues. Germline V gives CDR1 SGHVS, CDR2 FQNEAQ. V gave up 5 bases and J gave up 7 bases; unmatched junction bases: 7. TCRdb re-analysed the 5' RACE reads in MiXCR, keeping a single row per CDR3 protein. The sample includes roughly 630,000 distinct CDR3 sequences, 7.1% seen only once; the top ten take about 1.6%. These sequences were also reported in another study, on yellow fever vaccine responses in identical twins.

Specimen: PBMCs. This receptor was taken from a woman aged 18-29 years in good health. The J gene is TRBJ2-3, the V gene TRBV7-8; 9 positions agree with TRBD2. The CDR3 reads CASSQREDRYTQYF. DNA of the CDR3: TGTGCCAGCAGCCAGCGGGAGGACCGGTATACGCAGTATTTT.